This section outlines one T cell receptor beta chain sequence together with its context. Its antigen is undetermined. Assay used: immunoSEQ multiplex PCR; TCRdb lists only in-frame clones, some missing. Among tens of thousands of clones listed, around nine tenths were seen once. These data come from a study of T cell responses to AZD1222 COVID-19 vaccine. Study-level points and caveats: Unmutated variant regions are reportedly targeted by nearly half of spike-specific TCRs.

The material was peripheral blood, obtained on day 0 of AZD1222 vaccination. The source of this sequence is an adult in good health.

DNA of the CDR3: TGCGCCAGCAGCCAAGAGGGACTAGCGGGGGGGCCCAATGAGCAGTTCTTC. It translates to CASSQEGLAGGPNEQFF. The chain combines TRBV4-3 with TRBJ2-1, with TRBD2 matching over 16 bases. V dropped 0 bases and J dropped 6; count of bases not matched to a gene: 2. The germline gives CDR1 LGHNA, CDR2 YSLEER. This CDR3 spans 17 amino acids.